This record covers a single T cell receptor (beta chain). The antigen is undetermined. The junction had 7 bases not matched to a gene; V was cut back by 4 bases and J by 0 bases. There are 16 residues in the CDR3. Germline V gene sequence: CDR1 KGHSH, CDR2 LQKENI. Donors had no recently reported acute infections or vaccinations and were HIV-negative. A CD45RA+ naive subset and a CD45RA-negative memory subset were split from CD4+ cells. Authors' processing steps: Junction-only sequences without quality scores came from ImmunoSEQ, so filtering differed. The repertoire was sequenced with immunoSEQ multiplex PCR; TCRdb's copy has only in-frame clones and lacks some. V and J calls and clone size are those listed in that table; D and trimming were worked out from the DNA. This table holds approximately 2.5 million clones, more than 90% found once. The data stem from a study of shared clonotypes between healthy human individuals.

Overall study findings and caveats: Investigators expected sequencing depth to affect clonotype sharing among donors.

Sequences were obtained from naive CD4+ T cells sorted from blood. Noted subset: CD45RA+ positively selected. V gene TRBV18 combines with J gene TRBJ1-2; 8 bases agree with TRBD1. The sequence was collected from a young man in good health. The CDR3 DNA follows: TGTGCCAGCTCACTTGCCCGGGACAGGACTAACTATGGCTACACCTTC. Its translation is CASSLARDRTNYGYTF.